The 9 T cell receptor beta chains listed next were all sequenced from one sample in a study of CD49a tissue-resident CD8 T cells in human skin. The table came from immunoSEQ multiplex PCR; TCRdb's copy has only in-frame clones and leaves some out. The sample shows about 1,500 clones, nearly 70% of them seen only once. The sample taken for sequencing was CLA- CD8+ effector memory T cells sorted from blood. These receptors all come from a human donor in good health.

The CDR3 sequence is CASSGSGGYNEQFF. CDR3 sequence (DNA): TGCGCCAGCAGCGGTAGCGGGGGTTACAATGAGCAGTTCTTC. The chain has TRBV5-1 and TRBJ2-1, with 9 bases matching TRBD2. The V gene end was trimmed by 4 bases and the J gene end by 4 bases; junction bases not matched to a gene: 3. The CDR3 covers 14 residues. Germline V lookup: CDR1 SGHRS, CDR2 YFSETQ.

The rearrangement links TRBV7-8 to TRBJ2-7; 13 bases are shared with TRBD2. CDR1 and CDR2 (germline): SGHVS, FQNEAQ. V lost 5 bases, J lost 4 bases, and 8 bases stayed unmatched. This CDR3 comprises 16 residues. CDR3 bases: TGTGCCAGCAGCCCAGGACTAGCGGGAGTTGTATACGAGCAGTACTTC. Its translation is CASSPGLAGVVYEQYF.

The chain is built from TRBV19 and TRBJ2-3; 9 bases align to TRBD2. V was clipped by 5 bases and J by 2 bases; unmatched bases: 5. The CDR3 is made up of 15 amino acids. Germline CDR1 reads LNHDA; CDR2 reads SQIVND (reference sequence). The CDR3 protein is CASSYIAGVTDTQYF. CDR3 bases: TGTGCCAGTAGTTACATAGCGGGAGTCACAGATACGCAGTATTTT.

This chain uses TRBV7-3 with TRBJ2-6; 7 bases agree with TRBD1. The CDR3 contains 20 residues. After removal of 5 bases from V and 2 bases from J, the junction contained 18 bases not matched to a gene. Germline CDR1 SGHTA, CDR2 FQGTGA. The CDR3 loop is CASSPKATPGGKPGANVLTF. The CDR3 DNA follows: TGTGCCAGCAGCCCAAAGGCGACCCCAGGGGGAAAGCCTGGGGCCAACGTCCTGACTTTC.

V gene TRBV6-4 combines with J gene TRBJ2-5, with 9 bases identical to TRBD2. Trimming took 3 bases from V and 4 from J; bases not matched to a gene: 9. The CDR3 is made up of 16 amino acids. Germline CDR1 reads MRHNA; CDR2 reads SNTAGT. CDR3 nucleotide sequence: TGTGCCAGCAGTGAAGGTGGTAGCGGGGGACTAGAGACCCAGTACTTC. This sequence encodes CASSEGGSGGLETQYF.

Points on this clone: A read error may produce the germline difference seen at one junction end. This chain links TRBV7-7 with TRBJ2-1, with D unresolved. Germline V gives CDR1 SSHAT, CDR2 FNYEAQ (reference sequence). CDR3 length: 16 residues. The CDR3 reads CASSPHTLLDHNEQFF. The CDR3 bases are TGTGCTAGCAGCCCACACACTCTTCTAGATCACAATGAGCAGTTCTTC. Full variable domain (missing parts from reference TRBV7-7 and TRBJ2-1): GAGVSQSPRYKVTKRGQDVTLRCDPISSHATLYWYQQALGQGPEFLTYFNYEAQPDKSGLPSDRFSAERPEGSISTLTIQRTEQRDSAMYRCASSPHTLLDHNEQFFGPGTRLTVL.

The chain combines TRBV6-6 with TRBJ2-1, with TRBD2 identical over 8 bases. V was pared by 5 bases and J by 4 bases, with 4 bases of the junction left unmatched. CDR3 length: 14 residues. Per the germline V gene, CDR1 is MNHNY and CDR2 is SVGAGI (reference sequence). CDR3 region: CASSTAGEYNEQFF. CDR3 in DNA: TGTGCCAGCAGTACAGCGGGGGAGTACAATGAGCAGTTCTTC.

This sequence joins TRBV6-4 and TRBJ2-3, with D tentatively TRBD2 (6 bases). Germline CDR1 reads MRHNA; CDR2 reads SNTAGT. The CDR3 runs 14 residues. The germline V and J ends were trimmed by 10 bases and 3 bases, with 17 bases remaining between them. The CDR3 DNA reads TGTGCCACCTCCCGTGGTCGGGGGACAGATACGCAGTATTTT. It encodes CATSRGRGTDTQYF.

This clone was counted only a few times. The chain joins TRBV6-6 to TRBJ2-7, with D hard to call. CDR3 length: 12 amino acids. Germline V gives CDR1 MNHNY, CDR2 SVGAGI (reference sequence). V dropped 9 bases and J dropped 2 bases, with 11 bases sitting between them. CDR3 in DNA: TGTGCCAGTAGTCCACACACCTACGAGCAGTACTTC. Protein sequence: CASSPHTYEQYF.